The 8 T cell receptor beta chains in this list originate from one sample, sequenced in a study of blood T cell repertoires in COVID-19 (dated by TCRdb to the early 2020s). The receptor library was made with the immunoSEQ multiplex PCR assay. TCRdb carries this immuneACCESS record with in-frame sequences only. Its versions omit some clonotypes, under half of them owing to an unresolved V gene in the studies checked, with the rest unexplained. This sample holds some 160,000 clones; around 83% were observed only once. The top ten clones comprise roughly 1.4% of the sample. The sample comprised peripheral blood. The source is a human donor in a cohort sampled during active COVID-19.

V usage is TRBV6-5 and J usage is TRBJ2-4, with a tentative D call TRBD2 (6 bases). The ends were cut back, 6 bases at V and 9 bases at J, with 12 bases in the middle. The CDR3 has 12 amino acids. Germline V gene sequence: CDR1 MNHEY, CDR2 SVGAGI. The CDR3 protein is CASSLLGGIQYF. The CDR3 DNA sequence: TGTGCCAGCAGCCTTTTGGGGGGCATTCAGTACTTC.

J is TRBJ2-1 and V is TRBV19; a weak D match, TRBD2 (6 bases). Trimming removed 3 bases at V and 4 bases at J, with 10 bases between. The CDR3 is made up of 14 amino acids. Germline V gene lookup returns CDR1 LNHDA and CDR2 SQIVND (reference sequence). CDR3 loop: CASSMWEAYNEQFF. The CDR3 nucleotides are TGTGCCAGTAGTATGTGGGAGGCTTACAATGAGCAGTTCTTC.

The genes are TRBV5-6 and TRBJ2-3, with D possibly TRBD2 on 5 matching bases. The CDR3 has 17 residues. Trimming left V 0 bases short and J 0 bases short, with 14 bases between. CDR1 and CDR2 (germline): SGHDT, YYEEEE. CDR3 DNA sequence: TGTGCCAGCAGCTTGGCCGTAGGAGGTGGAAGCACAGATACGCAGTATTTT. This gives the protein CASSLAVGGGSTDTQYF.

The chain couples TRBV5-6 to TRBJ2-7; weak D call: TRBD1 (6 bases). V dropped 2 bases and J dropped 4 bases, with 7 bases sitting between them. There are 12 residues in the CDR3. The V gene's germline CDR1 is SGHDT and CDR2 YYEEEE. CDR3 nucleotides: TGTGCCAGCAGCTTACAGGGTTACGAGCAGTACTTC. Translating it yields CASSLQGYEQYF.

CDR3 DNA sequence: TGTGCCAGCAGCTTGGTCTCAGGGGGGATTAACTATGGCTACACCTTC. The encoded protein is CASSLVSGGINYGYTF. The chain employs TRBV5-6 and TRBJ1-2; TRBD1 aligns across 7 bases. This CDR3 region has 16 residues. The ends lost 0 bases at V and 1 base at J; junction bases unmatched: 6. Germline assignment: CDR1 SGHDT and CDR2 YYEEEE.

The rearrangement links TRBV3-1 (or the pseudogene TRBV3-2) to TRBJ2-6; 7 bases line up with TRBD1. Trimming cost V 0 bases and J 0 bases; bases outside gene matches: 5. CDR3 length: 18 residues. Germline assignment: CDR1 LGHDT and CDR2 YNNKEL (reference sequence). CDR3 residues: CASSQEDRTHSGANVLTF. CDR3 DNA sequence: TGTGCCAGCAGCCAAGAGGACAGGACACACTCTGGGGCCAACGTCCTGACTTTC.

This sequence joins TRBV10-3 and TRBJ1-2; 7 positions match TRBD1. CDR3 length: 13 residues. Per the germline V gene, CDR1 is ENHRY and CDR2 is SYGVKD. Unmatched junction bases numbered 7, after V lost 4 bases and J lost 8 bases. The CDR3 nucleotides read TGTGCCATCAGTGTTAGAGGGGGCGGGGGCTACACCTTC. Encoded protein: CAISVRGGGGYTF.

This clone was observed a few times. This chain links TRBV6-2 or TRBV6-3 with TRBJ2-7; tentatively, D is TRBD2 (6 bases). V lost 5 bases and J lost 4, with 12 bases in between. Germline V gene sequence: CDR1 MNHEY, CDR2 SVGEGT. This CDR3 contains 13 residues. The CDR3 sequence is CASSRLVGYEQYF. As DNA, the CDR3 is TGTGCCAGCAGTCGACTAGTTGGTTACGAGCAGTACTTC.